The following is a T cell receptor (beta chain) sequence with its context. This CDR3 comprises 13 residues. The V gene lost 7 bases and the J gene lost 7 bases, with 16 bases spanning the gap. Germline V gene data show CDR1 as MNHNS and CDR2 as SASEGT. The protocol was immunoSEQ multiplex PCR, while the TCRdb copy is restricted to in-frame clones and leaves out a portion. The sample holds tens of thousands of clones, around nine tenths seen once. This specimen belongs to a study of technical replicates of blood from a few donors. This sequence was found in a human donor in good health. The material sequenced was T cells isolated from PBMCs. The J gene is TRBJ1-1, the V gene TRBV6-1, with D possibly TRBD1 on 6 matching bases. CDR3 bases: TGTGCCAGCATGATGACAGGATCTATTGAAGCTTTCTTT. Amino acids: CASMMTGSIEAFF.